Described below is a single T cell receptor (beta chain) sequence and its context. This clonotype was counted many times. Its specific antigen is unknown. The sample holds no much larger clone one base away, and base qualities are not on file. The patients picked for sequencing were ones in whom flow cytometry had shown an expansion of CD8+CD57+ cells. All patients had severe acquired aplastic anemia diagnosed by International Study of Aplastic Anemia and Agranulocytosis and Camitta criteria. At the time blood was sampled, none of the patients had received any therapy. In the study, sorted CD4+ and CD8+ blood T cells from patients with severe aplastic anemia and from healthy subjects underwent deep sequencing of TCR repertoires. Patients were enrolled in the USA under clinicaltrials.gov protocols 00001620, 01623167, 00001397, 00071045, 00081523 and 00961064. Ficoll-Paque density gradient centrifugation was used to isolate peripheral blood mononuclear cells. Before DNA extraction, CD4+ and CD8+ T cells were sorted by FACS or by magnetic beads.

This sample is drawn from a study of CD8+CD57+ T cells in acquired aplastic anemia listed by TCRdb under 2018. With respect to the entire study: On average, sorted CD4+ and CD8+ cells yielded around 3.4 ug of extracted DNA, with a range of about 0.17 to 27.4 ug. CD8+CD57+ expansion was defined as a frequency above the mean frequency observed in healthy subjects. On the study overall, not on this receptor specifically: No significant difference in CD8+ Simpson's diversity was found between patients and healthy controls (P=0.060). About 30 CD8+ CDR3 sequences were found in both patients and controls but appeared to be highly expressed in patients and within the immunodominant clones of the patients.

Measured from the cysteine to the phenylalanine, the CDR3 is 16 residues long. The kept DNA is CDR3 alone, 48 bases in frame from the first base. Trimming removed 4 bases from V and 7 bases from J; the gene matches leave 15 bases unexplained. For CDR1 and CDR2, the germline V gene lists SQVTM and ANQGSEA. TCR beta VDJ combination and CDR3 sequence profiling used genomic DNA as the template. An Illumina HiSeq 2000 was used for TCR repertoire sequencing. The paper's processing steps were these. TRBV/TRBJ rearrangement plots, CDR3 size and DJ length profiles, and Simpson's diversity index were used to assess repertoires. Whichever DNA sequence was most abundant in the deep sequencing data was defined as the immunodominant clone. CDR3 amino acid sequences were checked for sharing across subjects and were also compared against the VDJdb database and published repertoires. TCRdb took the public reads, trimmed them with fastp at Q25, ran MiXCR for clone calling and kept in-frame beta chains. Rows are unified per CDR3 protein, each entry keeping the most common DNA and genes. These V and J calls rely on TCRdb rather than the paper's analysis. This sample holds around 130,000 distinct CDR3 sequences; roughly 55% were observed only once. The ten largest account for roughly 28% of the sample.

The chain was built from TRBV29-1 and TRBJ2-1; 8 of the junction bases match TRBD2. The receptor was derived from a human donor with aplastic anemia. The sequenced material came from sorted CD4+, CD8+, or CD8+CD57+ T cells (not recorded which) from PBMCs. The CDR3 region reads CSVGGSSGSVENEQFF. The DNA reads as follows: TGCAGCGTTGGGGGTTCGAGCGGGAGTGTCGAAAATGAGCAGTTCTTC.